The source of this T cell receptor (beta chain) is a study of molecular identifiers for immune sequencing clone quantification. TCRdb re-analysed the PCR reads in MiXCR, keeping a single row per CDR3 protein. The table includes hundreds of thousands of distinct CDR3 sequences, 25% detected once. As to this clonotype: The junction departs from germline at one end; a sequencing error may be responsible.

There are 15 residues in the CDR3. Germline V gives CDR1 MNHEY, CDR2 SVGAGI. This chain connects TRBV6-5 to TRBJ2-7; weak D call: TRBD1 (7 bases). The sample comprised naive CD8+ T cells from blood, with Jurkat cell RNA spiked in. Subset here: FACS-sorted CD8+CD4-CCR7+CD45RA+ naive T cells. This receptor was obtained from a human donor in good health. Some libraries in this study had Jurkat cell RNA spiked in. The CDR3 nucleotides read TGTGCCAGCAGTTCCTCGCGGGACAGTGTCTACGAGCAGGACTTC. This translates into CASSSSRDSVYEQDF.